These 23 T cell receptor beta chains share one sample of origin, sequenced in a study of blood T cell repertoires in COVID-19. Profiled with immunoSEQ multiplex PCR; TCRdb holds only in-frame clones, not every one. The sample carries some 260,000 clones, about 90% recorded once. The material sequenced was peripheral blood. These receptors originate from a woman in her seventies with COVID-19, enrolled during active disease.

Here the CDR3 DNA reads TGTGCCAGCAGCTTAGGAGGGGGCAGGGGAAACTCTGGGGCCAACGTCCTGACTTTC. Amino acid sequence: CASSLGGGRGNSGANVLTF. The chain combines TRBV11-2 with TRBJ2-6, with 7 bases identical to TRBD1. Trimming removed 1 base from V and 0 bases from J; junction bases left unmatched: 9. The CDR3 has 19 amino acids. Germline V lookup: CDR1 SGHAT, CDR2 FQNNGV.

This chain uses TRBV5-1 with TRBJ2-6; TRBD2 matches 10 bases. The CDR3 is 17 residues long. The germline CDR1 and CDR2 sequences are SGHRS and YFSETQ. With V trimmed by 4 bases and J by 4 bases, 8 bases remained unmatched. CDR3 bases: TGCGCCAGCAGCCCTGGGACTAGCGTAGCAGGGGCCAACGTCCTGACTTTC. Amino acids: CASSPGTSVAGANVLTF.

A remark on this clone: The same CDR3 also results from other DNA sequences found in this sample. The chain couples TRBV5-1 to TRBJ2-2, with 9 nucleotides matching TRBD2. The V and J ends lost 0 bases and 1 base, in that order; junction bases with no gene match: 1. CDR1 is SGHRS, CDR2 YFSETQ, per germline. The CDR3 runs 16 residues. CDR3 DNA sequence: TGCGCCAGCAGCTTGGCAGCGGGAGGGAACACCGGGGAGCTGTTTTTT. Its translation is CASSLAAGGNTGELFF.

The chain has TRBV11-3 and TRBJ1-1; 7 nucleotides line up with TRBD1. The V gene end was trimmed by 9 bases and the J gene end by 4 bases; junction bases not matched to a gene: 2. The CDR3 length is 11 residues. CDR1 and CDR2 from the germline V gene are SGHNT and YENEEA. CDR3 nucleotides: TGTGCCAGACGACAGGGCACTGAAGCTTTCTTT. Residues: CARRQGTEAFF.

At least ten counts were recorded for this clone. This sequence joins TRBV5-6 and TRBJ2-5, with 9 bases lining up with TRBD2. The CDR3 covers 15 residues. Germline CDR1 is SGHDT and CDR2 is YYEEEE. J was trimmed by 3 bases and V by 0 bases; bases with no gene match: 3. The chain's CDR3 is CASSLVASGKETQYF. The CDR3 nucleotides read TGTGCCAGCAGCTTGGTGGCTAGCGGGAAAGAGACCCAGTACTTC.

The rearrangement uses TRBV11-2 and TRBJ2-7; maybe TRBD2 (6 bases). Trimming took 5 bases from V and 1 from J, leaving 12 bases between them. CDR1 and CDR2 (germline): SGHAT, FQNNGV. This CDR3 region has 14 residues. Written as DNA, the CDR3 is TGTGCCAGCAGCACCGGACGGGAGTCCTACGAGCAGTACTTC. Residues: CASSTGRESYEQYF.

The V call is TRBV30, the J call TRBJ2-7; TRBD1 matches 7 bases. This CDR3 region has 14 residues. V lost 2 bases, J lost 6 bases, and 10 bases stayed unmatched. The germline CDR1 and CDR2 sequences are GTSNPN and SVGIG (reference sequence). CDR3 sequence reads: CAWSLGGRVSEQYF. In DNA form, the CDR3 reads TGTGCCTGGAGTCTAGGGGGCCGGGTCAGCGAGCAGTACTTC. The complete variable domain, with remaining parts taken from reference TRBV30 and TRBJ2-7, reads SQTIHQWPATLVQPVGSPLSLECTVEGTSNPNLYWYRQAAGRGLQLLFYSVGIGQISSEVPQNLSASRPQDRQFILSSKKLLLSDSGFYLCAWSLGGRVSEQYFGPGTRLTVT.

The J gene is TRBJ1-2, the V gene TRBV5-4; 10 bases line up with TRBD1. V dropped 4 bases and J dropped 2; count of bases not matched to a gene: 8. This CDR3 has 16 residues. From germline, CDR1 is SGHNT and CDR2 YYREEE (reference sequence). The CDR3 sequence: CASSRLGQGENYGYTF. Here the CDR3 DNA reads TGTGCCAGCAGCCGTCTTGGACAGGGGGAGAACTATGGCTACACCTTC. Complete variable domain (other parts from reference TRBV5-4 and TRBJ1-2): ETGVTQSPTHLIKTRGQQVTLRCSSQSGHNTVSWYQQALGQGPQFIFQYYREEENGRGNFPPRFSGLQFPNYSSELNVNALELDDSALYLCASSRLGQGENYGYTFGSGTRLTVV.

CDR3 DNA: TGTGCCAGCCGACCACGGGGGAAAAGCACAGATACGCAGTATTTT. Amino acids: CASRPRGKSTDTQYF. The chain has TRBV9 and TRBJ2-3, with TRBD2 as a possible D gene (6 bases). This CDR3 is 15 amino acids long. Trimming took 7 bases from V and 0 from J, leaving 15 bases between them. CDR1 and CDR2 (germline): SGDLS, YYNGEE.

This chain connects TRBV11-3 to TRBJ1-4, with 7 positions matching TRBD1. Germline trimming cut 5 bases from V and 7 bases from J; bases unmatched to any gene: 10. There are 15 residues in the CDR3. Per the germline V gene, CDR1 is SGHNT and CDR2 is YENEEA. The CDR3 reads CASSPRQGLGEKLFF. In DNA, the CDR3 is TGTGCCAGCAGCCCACGACAGGGACTCGGTGAAAAACTGTTTTTT.

The gene calls are TRBV7-2 and TRBJ2-4, with 7 bases matching TRBD1. V lost 2 bases to trimming and J lost 7 bases; unmatched junction nucleotides: 2. This CDR3 is built from 13 residues. Germline-derived CDR1 and CDR2 are SGHTA and FQGNSA. The CDR3 loop is CASSLQQGNIQYF. In DNA, the CDR3 is TGTGCCAGCAGCTTACAACAGGGGAACATTCAGTACTTC. The full variable domain, with the rest looked up from reference TRBV7-2 and TRBJ2-4, is GAGVSQSPSNKVTEKGKDVELRCDPISGHTALYWYRQSLGQGLEFLIYFQGNSAPDKSGLPSDRFSAERTGGSVSTLTIQRTQQEDSAVYLCASSLQQGNIQYFGAGTRLSVL.

V usage is TRBV24-1 and J usage is TRBJ1-5; maybe TRBD1 (5 bases). Germline V gives CDR1 KGHDR, CDR2 SFDVKD. The CDR3 runs 14 residues. The ends were cut back, 2 bases at V and 5 bases at J, with 9 bases in the middle. CDR3 in amino acids: CATSDSRDYQPQHF. The CDR3 DNA is TGTGCCACCAGTGATTCTAGGGACTATCAGCCCCAGCATTTT.

This chain joins TRBV12-5 and TRBJ1-1, with 7 bases fitting TRBD1. CDR3 length equals 15 residues. The J segment lost 4 bases and the V segment lost 5 bases, leaving 10 bases of the junction unmatched. Germline V CDR1 and CDR2: LGHNT, FRNRAP. The CDR3 nucleotides read TGTGCTAGTGGTGACCGGACAGGAGGGGTCACTGAAGCTTTCTTT. Translating gives CASGDRTGGVTEAFF. The entire variable domain, with the rest obtained from reference TRBV12-5 and TRBJ1-1, is as follows: DARVTQTPRHKVTEMGQEVTMRCQPILGHNTVFWYRQTMMQGLELLAYFRNRAPLDDSGMPKDRFSAEMPDATLATLKIQPSEPRDSAVYFCASGDRTGGVTEAFFGQGTRLTVV.

This clone was counted a single time. This chain uses TRBV15 with TRBJ2-3; 11 bases map to TRBD2. Per the germline V gene, CDR1 is LNHNV and CDR2 is YYDKDF (reference sequence). This CDR3 spans 19 amino acids. V lost 0 bases to trimming and J lost 9 bases; unmatched junction nucleotides: 17. The CDR3 DNA reads TGTGCCACCAGCAGAGAATACCTAGCGGGAGGTCCCTTCGGGGGGACGCAGTATTTT. This encodes CATSREYLAGGPFGGTQYF. Full variable domain (rest looked up from reference TRBV15 and TRBJ2-3): DAMVIQNPRYQVTQFGKPVTLSCSQTLNHNVMYWYQQKSSQAPKLLFHYYDKDFNNEADTPDNFQSRRPNTSFCFLDIRSPGLGDTAMYLCATSREYLAGGPFGGTQYFGPGTRLTVL.

The rearrangement links TRBV6-1 to TRBJ2-3, with D uncertain. Trimming cost V 0 bases and J 0 bases, with 4 bases left between them. This CDR3 is 14 amino acids long. Germline assignment: CDR1 MNHNS and CDR2 SASEGT. This CDR3 reads CASSEAYSTDTQYF. DNA of the CDR3: TGTGCCAGCAGTGAAGCCTATAGCACAGATACGCAGTATTTT.

Written as DNA, the CDR3 is TGTGCCAGCAGCCAAGCGGGTCGTAGCAATCAGCCCCAGCATTTT. This sequence encodes CASSQAGRSNQPQHF. This chain uses TRBV4-2 with TRBJ1-5; D gene unclear. Between the trimmed V and J ends, which lost 1 base and 0 bases, there was a span of 7 bases. The CDR3 loop spans 15 amino acids. In germline, CDR1 is LGHNA, CDR2 YNFKEQ.

CDR3 nucleotide sequence: TGTGCCAGCAGTGGGAGGGACAATAACTATGGCTACACCTTC. Residues: CASSGRDNNYGYTF. The gene calls are TRBV28 and TRBJ1-2, with D maybe TRBD1 (6 bases). The CDR3 totals 14 residues. V was shortened by 5 bases and J by 1 base, with 11 bases between the two germline ends. Germline loops: CDR1 MDHEN, CDR2 SYDVKM.

The chain carries TRBV19 and TRBJ2-1, with D possibly being TRBD1 (6 bases). The length of the CDR3 is 15 residues. V lost 6 bases and J lost 3, with 15 bases in between. Germline V gene sequence: CDR1 LNHDA, CDR2 SQIVND (reference sequence). The DNA of the CDR3 is TGTGCCAGTAGGCCCGGGACACGGAACTACAATGAGCAGTTCTTC. It encodes CASRPGTRNYNEQFF.

J is TRBJ2-3 and V is TRBV11-2; 13 bases fit TRBD2. Unmatched junction bases numbered 3, after V lost 4 bases and J lost 5 bases. Germline lookup yields CDR1 SGHAT and CDR2 FQNNGV. The CDR3 spans 15 residues. This CDR3 reads CASSYGLAGVDTQYF. The CDR3 region has the DNA TGTGCCAGCAGCTACGGACTAGCGGGAGTAGATACGCAGTATTTT.

A single count supports this clone. The chain joins TRBV30 to TRBJ1-4; 7 bases agree with TRBD1. V lost 4 bases to trimming and J lost 8 bases; unmatched junction nucleotides: 4. The germline CDR1 and CDR2 sequences are GTSNPN and SVGIG (reference sequence). The CDR3 length is 12 residues. The CDR3 bases are TGTGCCTGGACCCAGGGGGACGAAAAACTGTTTTTT. It codes for CAWTQGDEKLFF.

As DNA, the CDR3 is TGCAGCGTTGGGAGCTCCTACGAGCAGTACTTC. Translating gives CSVGSSYEQYF. The chain carries TRBV29-1 and TRBJ2-7; no reliable D call. The germline CDR1 and CDR2 sequences are SQVTM and ANQGSEA. Trimming shortened V by 4 bases and J by 0 bases, and 4 bases separated the two germline ends. The CDR3 length is 11 residues.

The J gene is TRBJ1-4, the V gene TRBV7-5; the table's D call, TRBD1, has no DNA check behind it. TRBV7-5 is tagged as a pseudogene. This CDR3 comprises 17 residues. The CDR3 DNA reads TGTGCCAGAAGCTTTAAAGCACGGACAGGAGCAAATGAAAAACTGTTTTTT. This encodes CARSFKARTGANEKLFF.

Only one count was recorded for this clone. CDR3 in DNA: TGTGCCAGCAGTTTAATGGGACAGGGGGCTTACGAGCAGTACTTC. This gives the protein CASSLMGQGAYEQYF. The genes are TRBV27 and TRBJ2-7, with 12 bases lining up with TRBD1. The CDR3 runs 15 residues. Germline loops: CDR1 MNHEY, CDR2 SMNVEV (reference sequence). V was clipped by 2 bases and J by 4 bases; unmatched bases: 3.